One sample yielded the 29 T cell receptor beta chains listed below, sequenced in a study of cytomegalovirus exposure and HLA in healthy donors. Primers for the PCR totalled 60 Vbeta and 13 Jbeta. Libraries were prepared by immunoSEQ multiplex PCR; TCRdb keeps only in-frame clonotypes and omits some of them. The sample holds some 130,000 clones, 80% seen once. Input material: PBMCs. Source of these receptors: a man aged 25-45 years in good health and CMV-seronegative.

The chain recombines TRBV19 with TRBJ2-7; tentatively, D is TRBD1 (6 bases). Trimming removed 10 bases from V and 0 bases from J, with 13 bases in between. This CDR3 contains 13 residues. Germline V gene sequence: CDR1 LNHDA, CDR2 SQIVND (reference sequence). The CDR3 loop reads CATRTASSYEQYF. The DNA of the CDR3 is TGTGCCACCCGGACAGCGAGCTCCTACGAGCAGTACTTC.

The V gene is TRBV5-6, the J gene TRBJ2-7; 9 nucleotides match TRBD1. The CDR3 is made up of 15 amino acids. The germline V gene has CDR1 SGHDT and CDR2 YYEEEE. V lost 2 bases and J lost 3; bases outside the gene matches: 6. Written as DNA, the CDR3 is TGTGCCAGCAGCTTCCGGGACAGGGCCTTCTACGAGCAGTACTTC. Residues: CASSFRDRAFYEQYF.

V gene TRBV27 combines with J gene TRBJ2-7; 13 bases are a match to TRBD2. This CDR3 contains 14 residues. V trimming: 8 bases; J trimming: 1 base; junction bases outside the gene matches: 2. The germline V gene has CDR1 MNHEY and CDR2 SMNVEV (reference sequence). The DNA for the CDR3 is TGTGCCAGCGCGGGACTAGCGGGATCCTACGAGCAGTACTTC. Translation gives CASAGLAGSYEQYF.

CDR3 nucleotides: TGTGCCATAAAGGGAGCAGGAGGGAACGAGCAGTACTTC. As protein: CAIKGAGGNEQYF. The gene calls are TRBV28 and TRBJ2-7, with a tentative D call TRBD2 (6 bases). Germline CDR1 and CDR2: MDHEN and SYDVKM. The V and J ends lost 10 bases and 5 bases respectively, with 18 bases between them. CDR3 length: 13 residues.

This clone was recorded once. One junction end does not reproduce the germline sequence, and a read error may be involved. In DNA form, the CDR3 reads TGTGCCAGCAGCCTAGGGGGGGAGGGGAACACTGAAGCTTTCTTT. Translation gives CASSLGGEGNTEAFF. The chain uses TRBV13 and TRBJ1-1; a possible D gene is TRBD1 (6 bases). The CDR3 loop spans 15 amino acids. From germline, CDR1 is PRHDT and CDR2 FYEKMQ (reference sequence).

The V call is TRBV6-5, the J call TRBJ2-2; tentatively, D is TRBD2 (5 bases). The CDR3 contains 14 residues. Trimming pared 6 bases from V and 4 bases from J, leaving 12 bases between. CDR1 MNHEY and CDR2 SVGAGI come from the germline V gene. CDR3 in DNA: TGTGCCAGCAGGGCGACTATGGCCACCGGGGAGCTGTTTTTT. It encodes CASRATMATGELFF.

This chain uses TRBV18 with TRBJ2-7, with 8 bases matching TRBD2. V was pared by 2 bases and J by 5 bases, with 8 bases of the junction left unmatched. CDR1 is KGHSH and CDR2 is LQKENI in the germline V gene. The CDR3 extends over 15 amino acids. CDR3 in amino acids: CASSPGSGSFDEQYF. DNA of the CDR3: TGTGCCAGCTCACCAGGAAGCGGGAGCTTCGACGAGCAGTACTTC.

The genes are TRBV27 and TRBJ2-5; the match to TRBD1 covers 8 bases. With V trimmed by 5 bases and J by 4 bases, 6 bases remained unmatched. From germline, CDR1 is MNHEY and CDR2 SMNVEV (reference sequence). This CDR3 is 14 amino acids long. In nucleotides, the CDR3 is TGTGCCAGCAGTGCCACACAGGGGGGAGAGACCCAGTACTTC. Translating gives CASSATQGGETQYF.

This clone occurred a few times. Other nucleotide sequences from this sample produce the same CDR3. CDR3 DNA sequence: TGTGCCAGCAGCCCGACAGGAAACTCTGGGGCCAACGTCCTGACTTTC. It specifies CASSPTGNSGANVLTF. The chain couples TRBV7-9 to TRBJ2-6, with D perhaps matching TRBD1 (6 bases). Trimming took 5 bases from V and 0 from J, leaving 11 bases between them. Germline loops: CDR1 SEHNR, CDR2 FQNEAQ (reference sequence). CDR3 length: 16 amino acids. The whole variable domain, remainder taken from reference TRBV7-9 and TRBJ2-6, is DTGVSQNPRHKITKRGQNVTFRCDPISEHNRLYWYRQTLGQGPEFLTYFQNEAQLEKSRLLSDRFSAERPKGSFSTLEIQRTEQGDSAMYLCASSPTGNSGANVLTFGAGSRLTVL.

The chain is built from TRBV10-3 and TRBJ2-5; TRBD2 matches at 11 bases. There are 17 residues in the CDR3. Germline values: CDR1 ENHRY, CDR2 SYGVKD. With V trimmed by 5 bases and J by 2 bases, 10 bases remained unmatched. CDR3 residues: CAISQGTSGSGQETQYF. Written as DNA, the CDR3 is TGTGCCATCAGTCAGGGGACTAGCGGCAGCGGGCAAGAGACCCAGTACTTC.

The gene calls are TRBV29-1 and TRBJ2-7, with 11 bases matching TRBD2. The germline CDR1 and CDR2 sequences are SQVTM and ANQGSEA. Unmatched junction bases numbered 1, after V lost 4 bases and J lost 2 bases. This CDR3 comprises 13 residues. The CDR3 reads CSVGLAGTYEQYF. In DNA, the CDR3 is TGCAGCGTTGGACTAGCGGGGACCTACGAGCAGTACTTC.

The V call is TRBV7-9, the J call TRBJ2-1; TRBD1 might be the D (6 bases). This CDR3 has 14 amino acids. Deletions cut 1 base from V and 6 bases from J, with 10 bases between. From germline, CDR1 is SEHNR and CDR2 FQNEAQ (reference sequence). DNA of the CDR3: TGTGCCAGCAGCTTAGGGTGGGGGCTCAATGAGCAGTTCTTC. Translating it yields CASSLGWGLNEQFF.

The CDR3 loop is CASSGQGGYGYTF. The CDR3, as DNA: TGTGCCAGCTCGGGACAGGGGGGTTACGGCTACACCTTC. J is TRBJ1-2 and V is TRBV6-5; 11 bases fit TRBD1. V shed 8 bases, J shed 8 bases, and the junction held 7 bases outside the gene matches. The length of the CDR3 is 13 residues. Germline CDR1 and CDR2: MNHEY and SVGAGI.

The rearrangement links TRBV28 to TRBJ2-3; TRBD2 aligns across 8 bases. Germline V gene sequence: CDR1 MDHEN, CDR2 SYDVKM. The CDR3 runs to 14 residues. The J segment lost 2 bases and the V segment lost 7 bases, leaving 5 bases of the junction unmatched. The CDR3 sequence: CASTAGGSTDTQYF. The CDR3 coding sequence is TGTGCCAGCACGGCGGGAGGCTCCACAGATACGCAGTATTTT.

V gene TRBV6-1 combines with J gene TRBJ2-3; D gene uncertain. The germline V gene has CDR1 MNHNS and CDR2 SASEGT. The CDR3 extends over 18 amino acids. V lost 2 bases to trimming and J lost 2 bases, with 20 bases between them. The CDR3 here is CASSENPLSWSSTDTQYF. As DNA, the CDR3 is TGTGCCAGCAGTGAAAATCCTCTCTCGTGGAGTTCCACAGATACGCAGTATTTT.

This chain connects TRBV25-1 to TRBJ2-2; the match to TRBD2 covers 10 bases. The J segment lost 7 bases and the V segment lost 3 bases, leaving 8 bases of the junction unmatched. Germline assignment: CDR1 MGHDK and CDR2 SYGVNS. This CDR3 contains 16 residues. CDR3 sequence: CASSDSLAGSGGELFF. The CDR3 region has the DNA TGTGCCAGCAGTGATTCACTAGCGGGATCGGGCGGGGAGCTGTTTTTT.

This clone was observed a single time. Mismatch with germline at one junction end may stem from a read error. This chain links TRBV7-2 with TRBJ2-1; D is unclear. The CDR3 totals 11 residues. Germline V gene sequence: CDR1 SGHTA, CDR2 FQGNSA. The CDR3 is CASSFYSEQFF. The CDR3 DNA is TGTGCCAGCAGCTTCTACAGTGAGCAGTTCTTC.

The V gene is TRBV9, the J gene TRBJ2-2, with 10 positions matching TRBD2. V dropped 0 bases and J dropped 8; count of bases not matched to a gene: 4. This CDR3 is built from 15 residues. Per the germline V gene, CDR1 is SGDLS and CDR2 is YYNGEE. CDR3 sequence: CASSVVLAGEGELFF. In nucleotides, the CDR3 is TGTGCCAGCAGCGTAGTCCTAGCGGGAGAAGGGGAGCTGTTTTTT.

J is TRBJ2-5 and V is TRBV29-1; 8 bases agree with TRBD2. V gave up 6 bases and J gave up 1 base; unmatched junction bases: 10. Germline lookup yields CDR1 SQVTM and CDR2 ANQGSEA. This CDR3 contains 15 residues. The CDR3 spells CSVHGREVPQETQYF. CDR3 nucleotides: TGCAGCGTCCACGGGCGGGAGGTCCCCCAAGAGACCCAGTACTTC.

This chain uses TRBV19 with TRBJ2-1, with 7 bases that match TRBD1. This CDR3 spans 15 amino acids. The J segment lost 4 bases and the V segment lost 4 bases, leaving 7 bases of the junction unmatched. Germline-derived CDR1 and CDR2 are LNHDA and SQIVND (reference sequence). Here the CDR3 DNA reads TGTGCCAGTAGTAGTACAGGGGCCCTATACAATGAGCAGTTCTTC. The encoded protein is CASSSTGALYNEQFF.

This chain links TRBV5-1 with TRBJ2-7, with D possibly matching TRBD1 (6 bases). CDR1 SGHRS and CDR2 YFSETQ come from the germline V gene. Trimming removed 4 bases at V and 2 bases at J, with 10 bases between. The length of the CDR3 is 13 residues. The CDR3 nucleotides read TGCGCCAGCAGCGTGGGACAAGCCTACGAGCAGTACTTC. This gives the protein CASSVGQAYEQYF.

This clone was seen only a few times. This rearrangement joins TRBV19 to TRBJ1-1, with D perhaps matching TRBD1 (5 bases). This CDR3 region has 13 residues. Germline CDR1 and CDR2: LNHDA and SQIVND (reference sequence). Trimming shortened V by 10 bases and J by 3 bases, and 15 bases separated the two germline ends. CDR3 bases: TGTGCCAACCCCAGGGCGGTGGACACTGAAGCTTTCTTT. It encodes CANPRAVDTEAFF.

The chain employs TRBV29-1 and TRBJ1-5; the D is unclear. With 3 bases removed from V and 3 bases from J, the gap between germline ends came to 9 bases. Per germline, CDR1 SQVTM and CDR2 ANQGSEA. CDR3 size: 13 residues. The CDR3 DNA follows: TGCAGCGTTGAGATAGACTACAATCAGCCCCAGCATTTT. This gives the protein CSVEIDYNQPQHF.

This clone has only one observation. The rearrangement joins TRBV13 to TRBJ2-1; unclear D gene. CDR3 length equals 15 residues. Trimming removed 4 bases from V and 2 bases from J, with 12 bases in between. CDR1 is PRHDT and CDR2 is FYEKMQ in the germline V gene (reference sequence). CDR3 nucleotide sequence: TGTGCCAGCAGCTCGTCTACAGATCCCTACAATGAGCAGTTCTTC. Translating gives CASSSSTDPYNEQFF.

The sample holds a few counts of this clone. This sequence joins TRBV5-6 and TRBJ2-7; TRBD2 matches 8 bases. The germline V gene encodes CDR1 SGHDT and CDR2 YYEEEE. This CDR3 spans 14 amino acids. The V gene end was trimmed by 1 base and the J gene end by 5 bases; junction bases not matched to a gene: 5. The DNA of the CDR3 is TGTGCCAGCAGCTTGCAAAGCGGGAGAGACGAGCAGTACTTC. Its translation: CASSLQSGRDEQYF.

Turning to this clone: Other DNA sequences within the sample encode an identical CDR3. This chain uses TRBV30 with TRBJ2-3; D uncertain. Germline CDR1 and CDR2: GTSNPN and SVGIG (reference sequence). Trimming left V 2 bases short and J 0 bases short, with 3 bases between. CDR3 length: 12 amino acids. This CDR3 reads CAWSLSTDTQYF. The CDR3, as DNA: TGTGCCTGGAGTTTAAGCACAGATACGCAGTATTTT.

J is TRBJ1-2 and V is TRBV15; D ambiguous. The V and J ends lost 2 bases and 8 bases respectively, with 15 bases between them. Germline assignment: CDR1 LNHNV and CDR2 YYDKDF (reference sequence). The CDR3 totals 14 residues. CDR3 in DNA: TGTGCCACCAGCAGACCCGATCGGGTTCAGGGCTACACCTTC. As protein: CATSRPDRVQGYTF.

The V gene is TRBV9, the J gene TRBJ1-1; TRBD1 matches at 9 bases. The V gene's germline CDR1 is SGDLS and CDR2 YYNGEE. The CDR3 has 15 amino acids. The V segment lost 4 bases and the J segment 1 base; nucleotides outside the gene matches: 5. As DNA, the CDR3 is TGTGCCAGCAGCTCCCCGGACAGGGGGAACACTGAAGCTTTCTTT. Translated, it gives CASSSPDRGNTEAFF. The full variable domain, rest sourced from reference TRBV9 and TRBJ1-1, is DSGVTQTPKHLITATGQRVTLRCSPRSGDLSVYWYQQSLDQGLQFLIQYYNGEERAKGNILERFSAQQFPDLHSELNLSSLELGDSALYFCASSSPDRGNTEAFFGQGTRLTVV.

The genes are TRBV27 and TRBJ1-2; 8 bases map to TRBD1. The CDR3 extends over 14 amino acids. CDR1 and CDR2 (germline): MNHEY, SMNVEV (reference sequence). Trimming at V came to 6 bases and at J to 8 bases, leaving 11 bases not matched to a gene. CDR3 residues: CASRPTGGGVGYTF. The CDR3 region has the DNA TGTGCCAGCAGACCTACAGGGGGTGGGGTGGGCTACACCTTC.